Reported below is one TCR beta chain. These data belong to a study of preoperative IRX-2 immunotherapy in early breast cancer. Documented treatment: preoperative locoregional IRX-2 cytokine immunotherapy. Clones were read by immunoSEQ multiplex PCR, and TCRdb kept only the in-frame ones, dropping some. The table lists some 11,000 clones, around 86% of them singletons. V lost 6 bases, J lost 2 bases, and 12 bases lay in between. This CDR3 has 14 amino acids. This chain joins TRBV7-1 and TRBJ2-3; D unresolved. TRBV7-1 carries the ORF label, with uncertain function. The TCR originated in a human donor with breast cancer. The sample consisted of lymph node tissue, taken before IRX-2 immunotherapy. CDR3 loop: CASSYRLDTDTQYF. CDR3 sequence (DNA): TGTGCCAGCAGTTACCGACTTGACACAGATACGCAGTATTTT.